The 30 T cell receptor beta chains below come from one sample, sequenced in a study of post-analysis software for immune sequencing data. Prepared libraries of TCR beta cDNA carried unique molecular identifiers. MiXCR, applied by TCRdb to the PCR reads, yields one record per CDR3 protein. The data hold hundreds of thousands of distinct CDR3 sequences, with approximately 45% observed a single time. The antigens for these receptors are not known. Study-level results: Compared with controls, patients had more of about 5 TRBV segments, including TRBV5-6, TRBV5-1 and TRBV20-1.

The sample taken for sequencing was blood. The origin of the receptors is a girl aged 5 to 17 with multiple sclerosis.

This clonotype occurred a few times. The gene calls are TRBV28 and TRBJ2-7, with D perhaps matching TRBD1 (5 bases). CDR3 length: 14 amino acids. Trimming took off 7 bases at V and 3 bases at J, with 16 bases between the two ends. Germline CDR1 reads MDHEN; CDR2 reads SYDVKM. CDR3 protein: CASTGTRQGYEQYF. The CDR3 DNA is TGTGCCAGCACGGGCACCCGTCAGGGCTACGAGCAGTACTTC.

The chain couples TRBV4-1 to TRBJ2-7; D ambiguous. The CDR3 consists of 14 residues. V lost 1 base, J lost 1 base, and 8 bases lay in between. The germline gives CDR1 MGHRA, CDR2 YSYEKL. The CDR3 protein is CASSQGHSSYEQYF. CDR3 nucleotide sequence: TGCGCCAGCAGCCAAGGGCACAGTTCCTACGAGCAGTACTTC.

This clonotype has a handful of counts. V usage is TRBV6-5 and J usage is TRBJ2-7, with TRBD2 matching over 9 bases. J lost 3 bases, V lost 5 bases, and 8 bases had no gene match. The CDR3 is made up of 15 amino acids. From germline, CDR1 is MNHEY and CDR2 SVGAGI. The CDR3 DNA reads as TGTGCCAGCAGTCCGGGGGTAGCGGGAGTCTACGAGCAGTACTTC. It translates to CASSPGVAGVYEQYF.

This chain uses TRBV3-1 with TRBJ2-6, with D tentatively TRBD2 (5 bases). CDR3 length: 17 amino acids. In germline, CDR1 is LGHDT, CDR2 YNNKEL (reference sequence). V was clipped by 4 bases and J by 1 base, with 14 bases between them. The CDR3 coding sequence is TGTGCCAGCAGCCGCTTGAATAGCGTATCTGGGGCCAACGTCCTGACTTTC. Its protein is CASSRLNSVSGANVLTF.

This clonotype was seen more than once but under ten times. The rearrangement joins TRBV20-1 to TRBJ2-1, with D maybe TRBD2 (6 bases). Per the germline V gene, CDR1 is DFQATT and CDR2 is SNEGSKA (reference sequence). V was pared by 2 bases and J by 10 bases, with 15 bases between. The CDR3 runs to 13 residues. The CDR3: CSARQEGLKEQFF. Written as DNA, the CDR3 is TGCAGTGCTAGACAGGAGGGCCTTAAAGAGCAGTTCTTC.

This rearrangement joins TRBV28 to TRBJ2-7; D is perhaps TRBD1 or TRBD2 (5 bases each). CDR1 is MDHEN and CDR2 is SYDVKM in the germline V gene. The CDR3 runs to 17 residues. The V gene lost 3 bases and the J gene lost 3 bases, with 21 bases spanning the gap. CDR3 in amino acids: CASSFTGSGTEYYEQYF. Written as DNA, the CDR3 is TGTGCCAGCAGTTTTACGGGGTCGGGGACGGAATACTACGAGCAGTACTTC.

Turning to this clonotype: A much larger clonotype is one base distant, so this may be a read error. The rearrangement links TRBV2 to TRBJ2-5; TRBD2 matches at 13 bases. CDR3 length equals 15 residues. V trimming: 6 bases; J trimming: 11 bases; junction bases outside the gene matches: 12. Per the germline V gene, CDR1 is SNHLY and CDR2 is FYNNEI. This CDR3 is CASRQTSGRANEQYF. DNA of the CDR3: TGTGCCAGCAGGCAAACTAGCGGGAGGGCCAATGAGCAGTACTTC.

Comment on this clonotype: An end of the junction does not agree with germline; a read error may underlie this. The genes are TRBV5-1 and TRBJ2-1, with 8 bases fitting TRBD1. The CDR3 has 15 residues. CDR1 SGHRS and CDR2 YFSETQ come from the germline V gene. CDR3 sequence: CASSGGQGPYNGQFF. The CDR3 DNA sequence: TGCGCCAGCAGCGGTGGACAGGGCCCCTACAATGGGCAGTTCTTC.

This clonotype was observed a single time. The chain's CDR3 is CASSYSTAGETQYF. CDR3 DNA sequence: TGTGCCAGCAGTTACTCGACTGCGGGAGAGACCCAGTACTTC. This chain joins TRBV6-5 and TRBJ2-5; weak D call: TRBD2 (5 bases). Deletions cut 0 bases from V and 4 bases from J, with 9 bases between. CDR1 is MNHEY and CDR2 is SVGAGI in the germline V gene. This CDR3 is built from 14 residues.

This clonotype was detected only once. The chain couples TRBV29-1 to TRBJ1-6; 8 nucleotides agree with TRBD1. The CDR3 has 13 amino acids. V trimming: 7 bases; J trimming: 7 bases; junction bases outside the gene matches: 6. Germline assignment: CDR1 SQVTM and CDR2 ANQGSEA. The CDR3 DNA follows: TGCAGCGGGCGGACAGGGTGGAATTCACCCCTCCACTTT. Translation: CSGRTGWNSPLHF.

The genes are TRBV5-1 and TRBJ2-1; 11 nucleotides match TRBD2. The CDR3 loop spans 15 amino acids. Trimming at V came to 6 bases and at J to 6 bases, leaving 8 bases not matched to a gene. Germline loops: CDR1 SGHRS, CDR2 YFSETQ. CDR3 amino acids: CASTQLAGASNEQFF. The DNA of the CDR3 is TGCGCCAGCACCCAACTAGCGGGAGCTTCCAATGAGCAGTTCTTC.

In its sample, this clonotype was seen once. The chain combines TRBV6-6 with TRBJ2-7; 7 bases map to TRBD2. This CDR3 is 15 amino acids long. Germline V lookup: CDR1 MNHNY, CDR2 SVGAGI (reference sequence). The trim removed 6 bases at V and 2 bases at J, leaving 10 bases unmatched. The CDR3: CASSSTSGTPYEQYF. The CDR3 DNA follows: TGTGCCAGCAGCTCCACCAGCGGGACTCCCTACGAGCAGTACTTC.

The chain couples TRBV7-9 to TRBJ2-7; perhaps D is TRBD1 or TRBD2 (6 bases each). Germline V gives CDR1 SEHNR, CDR2 FQNEAQ (reference sequence). This CDR3 is built from 16 residues. The germline V and J ends were trimmed by 5 bases and 5 bases, with 22 bases remaining between them. CDR3 amino acids: CASSPRSRRGVDEQYF. The CDR3 DNA sequence: TGTGCCAGCAGCCCCCGTTCCCGAAGGGGGGTTGACGAGCAGTACTTC.

This clonotype came up a few times. The chain is built from TRBV5-5 and TRBJ2-1; TRBD1 agrees at 11 bases. Germline CDR1 and CDR2: SGHKS and YYEKEE (reference sequence). Trimming cost V 2 bases and J 6 bases; bases outside gene matches: 1. The CDR3 contains 14 residues. The CDR3 reads CASSFGQGANEQFF. In nucleotides, the CDR3 is TGTGCCAGCAGCTTTGGACAGGGGGCCAATGAGCAGTTCTTC.

This clonotype showed up just once. The chain combines TRBV21-1 with TRBJ2-1; the D call TRBD2 from the table was never checked on the DNA. TRBV21-1 is flagged as a pseudogene. The CDR3 sequence is 20 residues long. DNA of the CDR3: TGTGCCAGCAGCAAAGGCGGTTCTAGGACTAGCGGGATGATCGGGAATGAGCAGTTCTTC. It codes for CASSKGGSRTSGMIGNEQFF.

As concerns this clonotype: One end of the junction is discordant with germline, which a read error may explain. This CDR3 reads CAGSLEGQSNQPQYF. The DNA of the CDR3 is TGTGCCGGCAGCTTAGAGGGGCAGTCCAATCAGCCCCAGTACTTC. The V call is TRBV7-2, the J call TRBJ2-5, with D perhaps TRBD1 or TRBD2 (5 bases each). Germline CDR1 is SGHTA and CDR2 is FQGNSA. CDR3 size: 15 residues.

The sample holds a few counts of this clonotype. This chain uses TRBV29-1 with TRBJ2-7, with TRBD1 matching over 10 bases. The germline CDR1 and CDR2 sequences are SQVTM and ANQGSEA. After removal of 4 bases from V and 7 bases from J, the junction contained 10 bases not matched to a gene. The CDR3 loop spans 14 amino acids. CDR3 bases: TGCAGCGTTGGGCCCTGGGACAGGGGTGCAGAGCAGTACTTC. This gives the protein CSVGPWDRGAEQYF.

This sequence joins TRBV4-1 and TRBJ2-7; D is ambiguous. Between the trimmed V and J ends, which lost 0 bases and 7 bases, there was a span of 10 bases. CDR3 length: 13 residues. The V gene's germline CDR1 is MGHRA and CDR2 YSYEKL. CDR3 sequence (DNA): TGCGCCAGCAGCCAAGACGTGCGAAATGAGCAGTACTTC. This sequence encodes CASSQDVRNEQYF.

This clonotype was found a few times. The chain carries TRBV4-1 and TRBJ2-7; 7 bases match TRBD2. V gave up 4 bases and J gave up 0 bases; unmatched junction bases: 9. The germline V gene encodes CDR1 MGHRA and CDR2 YSYEKL. The CDR3 length is 16 residues. The chain's CDR3 is CASSLGKRDRSYEQYF. CDR3 in DNA: TGCGCCAGCAGCCTGGGCAAGCGGGACCGCTCCTACGAGCAGTACTTC.

This rearrangement joins TRBV20-1 to TRBJ2-7; 11 bases align to TRBD2. Per the germline V gene, CDR1 is DFQATT and CDR2 is SNEGSKA (reference sequence). CDR3 size: 15 residues. Trimming at V came to 1 base and at J to 1 base, leaving 3 bases not matched to a gene. DNA of the CDR3: TGCAGTGCTAGAGGAAGACTAGCGGGGTCCTACGAGCAGTACTTC. Translated: CSARGRLAGSYEQYF.

The chain is built from TRBV6-5 and TRBJ1-1; 7 bases are shared with TRBD1. The CDR3 consists of 14 residues. CDR1 is MNHEY, CDR2 SVGAGI, per germline. With 6 bases clipped from V and 1 base from J, the junction kept 5 bases outside the gene matches. The CDR3 protein is CASRFGTANTEAFF. The CDR3 DNA reads as TGTGCCAGCAGATTCGGGACAGCGAACACTGAAGCTTTCTTT.

V usage is TRBV20-1 and J usage is TRBJ2-1, with 14 bases lining up with TRBD2. CDR3 length equals 16 residues. With V trimmed by 5 bases and J by 2 bases, 5 bases remained unmatched. The germline V gene encodes CDR1 DFQATT and CDR2 SNEGSKA (reference sequence). The CDR3 sequence: CSAPGLAGGTYNEQFF. The CDR3 DNA is TGCAGTGCTCCAGGACTAGCGGGGGGAACCTACAATGAGCAGTTCTTC.

This clonotype was observed a handful of times. CDR3 sequence (DNA): TGTGCCAGCAGTACTATAATAGACAGGGTAGAGAGCGATGAGCAGTTCTTC. Its translation: CASSTIIDRVESDEQFF. V and J are TRBV28 and TRBJ2-1; 7 nucleotides match TRBD1. The CDR3 has 17 residues. Germline trimming cut 5 bases from V and 8 bases from J; bases unmatched to any gene: 18. Germline loops: CDR1 MDHEN, CDR2 SYDVKM.

The chain links TRBV11-2 to TRBJ2-1; 8 nucleotides match TRBD1. The CDR3 runs to 17 residues. CDR1 is SGHAT and CDR2 is FQNNGV in the germline V gene. The trim removed 2 bases at V and 2 bases at J, leaving 8 bases unmatched. For the CDR3, the DNA is TGTGCCAGCAGCTTAAATAGTAAGGACAGGGCCTACAATGAGCAGTTCTTC. It translates to CASSLNSKDRAYNEQFF.

The rearrangement joins TRBV4-1 to TRBJ2-3; 8 positions agree with TRBD2. Germline trimming cut 4 bases from V and 3 bases from J; bases unmatched to any gene: 15. The CDR3 has 18 amino acids. Germline V gene lookup returns CDR1 MGHRA and CDR2 YSYEKL. The CDR3 loop reads CASSLSFAGGISTDTQYF. CDR3 sequence (DNA): TGCGCCAGCAGCCTATCCTTTGCGGGAGGAATTTCAACAGATACGCAGTATTTT.

Regarding this clonotype: A read error is possible here, since a much larger clone lies one base away. The chain links TRBV27 to TRBJ1-2; D ambiguous. With 11 bases removed from V and 0 bases from J, the gap between germline ends came to 16 bases. The CDR3 extends over 14 amino acids. Germline V CDR1 and CDR2: MNHEY, SMNVEV (reference sequence). The CDR3 DNA is TGTGCCTCTAGTTCATGGGGAGCTAACTATGGCTACACCTTC. It encodes CASSSWGANYGYTF.

This chain links TRBV18 with TRBJ2-7; 7 bases align to TRBD2. This CDR3 spans 15 amino acids. The germline CDR1 and CDR2 sequences are KGHSH and LQKENI. Germline trimming cut 3 bases from V and 0 bases from J; bases unmatched to any gene: 5. The CDR3 sequence: CASSPASGHSYEQYF. DNA of the CDR3: TGTGCCAGCTCACCGGCTAGCGGCCACTCCTACGAGCAGTACTTC.

This clonotype has ten or more counts. This chain connects TRBV7-9 to TRBJ2-7; unclear D gene. Trimming took 5 bases from V and 2 from J, leaving 16 bases between them. The CDR3 contains 15 residues. In germline, CDR1 is SEHNR, CDR2 FQNEAQ (reference sequence). CDR3 sequence: CASSPTLDGTYEQYF. The CDR3, as DNA: TGTGCCAGCAGCCCGACCTTGGACGGCACCTACGAGCAGTACTTC.

The chain recombines TRBV5-1 with TRBJ1-1; unclear D gene. Germline assignment: CDR1 SGHRS and CDR2 YFSETQ. The germline V and J ends were trimmed by 2 bases and 4 bases, with 9 bases remaining between them. CDR3 length: 13 amino acids. CDR3 in amino acids: CASSFSEGTEAFF. The CDR3 DNA reads TGCGCCAGCAGCTTCTCCGAGGGCACTGAAGCTTTCTTT.

This clonotype showed up just a few times. This rearrangement joins TRBV12-3 or TRBV12-4 to TRBJ2-1, with D perhaps matching TRBD1 or TRBD2 (5 bases each). Trimming removed 4 bases at V and 4 bases at J, with 5 bases between. The CDR3 covers 12 residues. DNA of the CDR3: TGTGCCAGCAGTTGGGGGTACAATGAGCAGTTCTTC. It translates to CASSWGYNEQFF.